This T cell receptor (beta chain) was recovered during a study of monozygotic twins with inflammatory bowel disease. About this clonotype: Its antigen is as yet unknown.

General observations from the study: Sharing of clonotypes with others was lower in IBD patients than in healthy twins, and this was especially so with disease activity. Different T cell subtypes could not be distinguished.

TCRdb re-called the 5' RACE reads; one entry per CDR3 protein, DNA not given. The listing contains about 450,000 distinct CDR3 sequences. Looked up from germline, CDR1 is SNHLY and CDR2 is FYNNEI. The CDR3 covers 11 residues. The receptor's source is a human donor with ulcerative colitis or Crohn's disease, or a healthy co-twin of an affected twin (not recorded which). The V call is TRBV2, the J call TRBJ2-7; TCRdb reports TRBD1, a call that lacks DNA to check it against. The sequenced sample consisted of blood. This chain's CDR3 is CASSPYREQYF.